The 8 T cell receptor beta chains given below trace back to one sample, sequenced in a study of early stage breast cancer tumors. The data were produced by immunoSEQ multiplex PCR, yet TCRdb's version contains in-frame clones alone and is incomplete. The sample has some 30,000 clones, 84% seen once. The sample consisted of blood. These receptors were obtained from a person aged 50 to 59 with breast cancer.

The genes are TRBV15 and TRBJ2-3, with a tentative D call TRBD1 (5 bases). The V end was cut by 4 bases, the J end by 0 bases, with 11 bases between. Looked up from germline, CDR1 is LNHNV and CDR2 is YYDKDF (reference sequence). This CDR3 region has 15 residues. CDR3 protein: CATSNPQDSTDTQYF. In DNA form, the CDR3 reads TGTGCCACCAGCAACCCACAGGACAGCACAGATACGCAGTATTTT. Variable domain in full (rest from reference TRBV15 and TRBJ2-3): DAMVIQNPRYQVTQFGKPVTLSCSQTLNHNVMYWYQQKSSQAPKLLFHYYDKDFNNEADTPDNFQSRRPNTSFCFLDIRSPGLGDTAMYLCATSNPQDSTDTQYFGPGTRLTVL.

The CDR3 DNA reads as TGTGCCAGTAGTCCCCAAGTAGCCTACGAGCAGTACTTC. This translates into CASSPQVAYEQYF. This chain uses TRBV19 with TRBJ2-7; D uncertain. The CDR3 runs 13 residues. Germline V lookup: CDR1 LNHDA, CDR2 SQIVND (reference sequence). The germline V and J ends were trimmed by 5 bases and 2 bases, with 10 bases remaining between them.

The chain carries TRBV28 and TRBJ2-7; D gene unclear. The CDR3 has 14 residues. Trimming shortened V by 2 bases and J by 6 bases, and 14 bases separated the two germline ends. Germline values: CDR1 MDHEN, CDR2 SYDVKM. The CDR3 DNA reads TGTGCCAGCAGTTTAGGGCCAGGTATTACCGAGCAGTACTTC. Protein sequence: CASSLGPGITEQYF. The full variable domain, completed using reference TRBV28 and TRBJ2-7, is DVKVTQSSRYLVKRTGEKVFLECVQDMDHENMFWYRQDPGLGLRLIYFSYDVKMKEKGDIPEGYSVSREKKERFSLILESASTNQTSMYLCASSLGPGITEQYFGPGTRLTVT.

The rearrangement links TRBV12-5 to TRBJ2-6; D remains unclear. There are 13 residues in the CDR3. V was cut by 3 bases and J by 0 bases, with 0 bases left in between. From germline, CDR1 is LGHNT and CDR2 FRNRAP. The chain's CDR3 is CASGFSGANVLTF. The DNA of the CDR3 is TGTGCTAGTGGTTTCTCTGGGGCCAACGTCCTGACTTTC.

The J gene is TRBJ2-2, the V gene TRBV19, with 12 bases lining up with TRBD2. The V segment lost 6 bases and the J segment 6 bases; nucleotides outside the gene matches: 17. The CDR3 has 19 residues. Germline CDR1 LNHDA, CDR2 SQIVND (reference sequence). DNA of the CDR3: TGTGCCAGTAGACAAGGCCTAGGGCTAGCGGGAGGGCCCTCCGGGGAGCTGTTTTTT. Residues: CASRQGLGLAGGPSGELFF.

This clone was seen only once. The chain has TRBV18 and TRBJ1-2; possibly TRBD1 for D (5 bases). The CDR3 covers 16 residues. The V gene's germline CDR1 is KGHSH and CDR2 LQKENI. Trimming left V 2 bases short and J 2 bases short, with 15 bases between. CDR3 loop: CASSPGDGIRNYGYTF. CDR3 nucleotide sequence: TGTGCCAGCTCACCAGGGGACGGAATACGGAACTATGGCTACACCTTC.

This sequence joins TRBV27 and TRBJ1-1, with 8 bases aligning to TRBD1. The germline gives CDR1 MNHEY, CDR2 SMNVEV (reference sequence). V shed 2 bases, J shed 5 bases, and the junction held 10 bases outside the gene matches. The CDR3 runs to 16 residues. CDR3 sequence (DNA): TGTGCCAGCAGTTTAGACGATCGACAGGGGAGGACTGAAGCTTTCTTT. This encodes CASSLDDRQGRTEAFF.

The J gene is TRBJ2-7, the V gene TRBV18; 9 positions agree with TRBD2. The CDR3 totals 15 residues. V lost 4 bases, J lost 4 bases, and 8 bases stayed unmatched. The germline V gene encodes CDR1 KGHSH and CDR2 LQKENI. DNA for the CDR3: TGTGCCAGCTCACAAACTAGCGGGCCGGGGTACGAGCAGTACTTC. Encoded protein: CASSQTSGPGYEQYF.